Below are 30 T cell receptor beta chains sequenced from a single sample in a study of cytomegalovirus exposure and HLA in healthy donors. The primer mix had 60 Vbeta and 13 Jbeta primers. TCRdb keeps only in-frame clones here, not all; method: immunoSEQ multiplex PCR. The data contain fewer than 200,000 clones, about 82% of them singletons. Sequenced material: PBMCs. All receptors come from a woman younger than 30 in good health and CMV-seronegative.

Only a few counts were recorded for this clone. J is TRBJ1-4 and V is TRBV18; possibly TRBD1 for D (5 bases). The length of the CDR3 is 16 residues. Germline-derived CDR1 and CDR2 are KGHSH and LQKENI. V gave up 1 base and J gave up 0 bases, with 9 bases separating them. The CDR3, as DNA: TGTGCCAGCTCACCACGACAGCCTGCAACTAATGAAAAACTGTTTTTT. Encoded protein: CASSPRQPATNEKLFF.

The chain has TRBV2 and TRBJ2-3; TRBD2 aligns across 11 bases. Looked up from germline, CDR1 is SNHLY and CDR2 is FYNNEI. The CDR3 length is 16 residues. V shed 8 bases and J 4 bases; nucleotides not matched to a gene: 11. The CDR3 loop is CASWTSGYLIPDTQYF. The CDR3 DNA is TGTGCCAGCTGGACTAGCGGGTACTTAATACCAGATACGCAGTATTTT. Using reference TRBV2 and TRBJ2-3 for the parts outside the CDR3, the full variable domain is EPEVTQTPSHQVTQMGQEVILRCVPISNHLYFYWYRQILGQKVEFLVSFYNNEISEKSEIFDDQFSVERPDGSNFTLKIRSTKLEDSAMYFCASWTSGYLIPDTQYFGPGTRLTVL.

The chain uses TRBV6-1 and TRBJ2-1, with D perhaps TRBD1 (6 bases). The CDR3 loop spans 13 amino acids. Per the germline V gene, CDR1 is MNHNS and CDR2 is SASEGT. The V and J ends lost 7 bases and 3 bases respectively, with 10 bases between them. For the CDR3, the DNA is TGTGCCAGCACATCGGACAGCTACAATGAGCAGTTCTTC. Translated: CASTSDSYNEQFF.

This chain uses TRBV28 with TRBJ1-2, with 9 bases that match TRBD1. The J segment lost 0 bases and the V segment lost 8 bases, leaving 7 bases of the junction unmatched. The CDR3 spans 15 residues. Germline loops: CDR1 MDHEN, CDR2 SYDVKM. The CDR3 loop reads CASGGQGHANYGYTF. CDR3 bases: TGTGCCAGCGGGGGACAGGGACACGCTAACTATGGCTACACCTTC.

This clone came up once. The V gene is TRBV7-2, the J gene TRBJ2-3; D ambiguous. CDR1 and CDR2 from the germline V gene are SGHTA and FQGNSA. The CDR3 is 14 amino acids. V dropped 7 bases and J dropped 6 bases, with 17 bases sitting between them. The CDR3 DNA sequence: TGTGCCAGCACCCCAGTGGGTCGGCGGGATACGCAGTATTTT. Protein: CASTPVGRRDTQYF.

This clone was counted once. V and J are TRBV27 and TRBJ2-1; the match to TRBD2 covers 12 bases. Germline CDR1 MNHEY, CDR2 SMNVEV (reference sequence). This CDR3 comprises 15 residues. The ends lost 7 bases at V and 8 bases at J; junction bases unmatched: 9. The CDR3 loop is CASTAAGLAGHEQFF. The DNA of the CDR3 is TGTGCCAGCACCGCGGCGGGACTAGCGGGCCATGAGCAGTTCTTC.

The chain combines TRBV28 with TRBJ2-7; TRBD1 is a possible D gene (6 bases). V lost 4 bases and J 4 bases, leaving 11 bases between the germline ends. CDR3 size: 13 residues. Germline V gives CDR1 MDHEN, CDR2 SYDVKM. The CDR3 region has the DNA TGTGCCAGCAGTTCCGCACAGGGATACGAGCAGTACTTC. This codes for CASSSAQGYEQYF.

The gene calls are TRBV14 and TRBJ1-2; tentative D call: TRBD1 (6 bases). The ends were cut back, 6 bases at V and 4 bases at J, with 12 bases in the middle. The germline V gene encodes CDR1 SGHDN and CDR2 FVKESK. CDR3 length equals 13 residues. This chain's CDR3 is CASSFRGGYGYTF. Written as DNA, the CDR3 is TGTGCCAGCAGTTTCAGGGGTGGCTATGGCTACACCTTC.

The V call is TRBV7-9, the J call TRBJ1-1, with D unresolved. There are 16 residues in the CDR3. Germline V CDR1 and CDR2: SEHNR, FQNEAQ (reference sequence). V was trimmed by 3 bases and J by 4 bases, leaving 18 bases between them. The CDR3 reads CASSFRIGRVSTEAFF. CDR3 DNA sequence: TGTGCCAGCAGCTTTAGGATTGGCCGGGTCTCCACTGAAGCTTTCTTT. Combining the CDR3 with reference TRBV7-9 and TRBJ1-1 gives the whole variable domain DTGVSQNPRHKITKRGQNVTFRCDPISEHNRLYWYRQTLGQGPEFLTYFQNEAQLEKSRLLSDRFSAERPKGSFSTLEIQRTEQGDSAMYLCASSFRIGRVSTEAFFGQGTRLTVV.

The gene calls are TRBV6-5 and TRBJ2-3; 8 bases fit TRBD2. Looked up from germline, CDR1 is MNHEY and CDR2 is SVGAGI. There are 16 residues in the CDR3. Germline trimming cut 1 base from V and 2 bases from J; bases unmatched to any gene: 5. The CDR3: CASSYFIAGITDTQYF. Here the CDR3 DNA reads TGTGCCAGCAGTTACTTCATAGCGGGAATCACAGATACGCAGTATTTT.

The V call is TRBV5-1, the J call TRBJ2-7; possible D gene TRBD2, 5 bases. CDR1 and CDR2 (germline): SGHRS, YFSETQ. V was clipped by 4 bases and J by 2 bases, with 13 bases between them. The CDR3 consists of 14 residues. The CDR3 region is CASSAAGIPYEQYF. The DNA for the CDR3 is TGCGCCAGCAGCGCCGCCGGGATCCCCTACGAGCAGTACTTC.

This rearrangement joins TRBV19 to TRBJ1-4; 10 bases align to TRBD1. Germline CDR1 and CDR2: LNHDA and SQIVND (reference sequence). The J segment lost 8 bases and the V segment lost 5 bases, leaving 5 bases of the junction unmatched. This CDR3 is 14 amino acids long. CDR3 residues: CASSLTGGYEKLFF. CDR3 nucleotides: TGTGCCAGTAGTCTGACAGGGGGCTACGAAAAACTGTTTTTT.

The J gene is TRBJ2-7, the V gene TRBV28; D is undetermined. Germline CDR1 is MDHEN and CDR2 is SYDVKM. The germline V and J ends were trimmed by 2 bases and 1 base, with 12 bases remaining between them. The CDR3 has 15 residues. CDR3 sequence (DNA): TGTGCCAGCAGTTTAACAGCTCGCCATTCCTACGAGCAGTACTTC. It codes for CASSLTARHSYEQYF.

The rearrangement links TRBV2 to TRBJ1-2; TRBD1 matches 7 bases. The V gene's germline CDR1 is SNHLY and CDR2 FYNNEI. The CDR3 is 13 amino acids. The V gene end was trimmed by 6 bases and the J gene end by 3 bases; junction bases not matched to a gene: 4. The CDR3 nucleotides are TGTGCCAGCAGGCACAGGGGCCACTATGGCTACACCTTC. It codes for CASRHRGHYGYTF.

V and J are TRBV6-5 and TRBJ2-5; 7 nucleotides agree with TRBD1. The germline V gene encodes CDR1 MNHEY and CDR2 SVGAGI. The CDR3 covers 16 residues. Trimming cost V 4 bases and J 5 bases; bases outside gene matches: 13. CDR3 sequence reads: CASSLGTTGLRETQYF. CDR3 DNA: TGTGCCAGCAGTTTGGGGACGACAGGGTTGAGGGAGACCCAGTACTTC.

The chain recombines TRBV28 with TRBJ2-5; D may be TRBD2 (5 bases). The CDR3 is 15 residues long. Deletions cut 2 bases from V and 4 bases from J, with 14 bases between. Germline V CDR1 and CDR2: MDHEN, SYDVKM. CDR3 DNA sequence: TGTGCCAGCAGTTTAGCTCGGTGGACTCTAGAGACCCAGTACTTC. This translates into CASSLARWTLETQYF.

The rearrangement links TRBV27 to TRBJ2-7; a possible D gene is TRBD2 (6 bases). Per the germline V gene, CDR1 is MNHEY and CDR2 is SMNVEV (reference sequence). The ends were cut back, 3 bases at V and 2 bases at J, with 17 bases in the middle. The CDR3 length is 16 residues. The CDR3 spells CASSFEGGTSTYEQYF. Written as DNA, the CDR3 is TGTGCCAGCAGTTTCGAGGGCGGGACCTCAACCTACGAGCAGTACTTC.

The V gene is TRBV19, the J gene TRBJ2-1; 7 bases are a match to TRBD2. Germline values: CDR1 LNHDA, CDR2 SQIVND (reference sequence). The CDR3 runs to 15 residues. The V and J ends lost 5 bases and 6 bases, in that order; junction bases with no gene match: 10. DNA of the CDR3: TGTGCCAGTAGTCTCCGGGACTACCAGGGCAATGAGCAGTTCTTC. Protein: CASSLRDYQGNEQFF.

The chain couples TRBV6-5 to TRBJ1-6; the D gene is possibly TRBD1 (6 bases). Deletions cut 2 bases from V and 8 bases from J, with 16 bases between. CDR1 is MNHEY, CDR2 SVGAGI, per germline. CDR3 length: 16 residues. The CDR3 reads CASSYPRGGSHSPLHF. The CDR3 nucleotides are TGTGCCAGCAGTTACCCCAGGGGCGGGAGTCATTCACCCCTCCACTTT.

The V gene is TRBV7-6, the J gene TRBJ2-1; 9 bases agree with TRBD1. The CDR3 sequence is 16 residues long. Germline trimming cut 5 bases from V and 4 bases from J; bases unmatched to any gene: 9. Germline V gene data show CDR1 as SGHVS and CDR2 as FNYEAQ. CDR3 bases: TGTGCCAGCAGCCAGGTCGGGGGACAGGGTTACAATGAGCAGTTCTTC. Amino acid sequence: CASSQVGGQGYNEQFF. Looking up the rest from reference TRBV7-6 and TRBJ2-1 gives the full variable domain: GAGVSQSPRYKVTKRGQDVALRCDPISGHVSLYWYRQALGQGPEFLTYFNYEAQQDKSGLPNDRFSAERPEGSISTLTIQRTEQRDSAMYRCASSQVGGQGYNEQFFGPGTRLTVL.

This clone was recorded a few times. This chain joins TRBV15 and TRBJ2-7; the match to TRBD1 covers 9 bases. CDR1 is LNHNV and CDR2 is YYDKDF in the germline V gene (reference sequence). CDR3 length: 14 residues. After removal of 4 bases from V and 2 bases from J, the junction contained 3 bases not matched to a gene. CDR3 nucleotides: TGTGCCACCAGCATTAGACAGGGGGCCTACGAGCAGTACTTC. This encodes CATSIRQGAYEQYF.

This rearrangement joins TRBV19 to TRBJ2-7, with 7 bases lining up with TRBD1. Losses at the gene ends were 9 bases for V and 0 bases for J; bases not matched to a gene: 8. This CDR3 is 14 amino acids long. Per germline, CDR1 LNHDA and CDR2 SQIVND (reference sequence). The CDR3: CASRGQSSSYEQYF. CDR3 nucleotide sequence: TGTGCCAGCCGGGGACAGTCGAGCTCCTACGAGCAGTACTTC.

The V and J genes are TRBV19 and TRBJ2-5, with TRBD1 matching 11 bases. The CDR3 length is 15 residues. V lost 5 bases and J lost 2; bases outside the gene matches: 4. Germline-derived CDR1 and CDR2 are LNHDA and SQIVND (reference sequence). CDR3: CASSPGTGGQETQYF. The CDR3 DNA reads TGTGCCAGTAGTCCTGGGACAGGGGGACAAGAGACCCAGTACTTC.

The CDR3 DNA is TGTGCCAGCAGTCCCAGGGGGGTCAATGAGCAGTTCTTC. It codes for CASSPRGVNEQFF. V gene TRBV28 combines with J gene TRBJ2-1; D perhaps matches TRBD1 (7 bases). The CDR3 runs 13 residues. Trimming took off 5 bases at V and 6 bases at J, with 11 bases between the two ends. The germline CDR1 and CDR2 sequences are MDHEN and SYDVKM. Full variable domain (remainder filled in from reference TRBV28 and TRBJ2-1): DVKVTQSSRYLVKRTGEKVFLECVQDMDHENMFWYRQDPGLGLRLIYFSYDVKMKEKGDIPEGYSVSREKKERFSLILESASTNQTSMYLCASSPRGVNEQFFGPGTRLTVL.

V usage is TRBV28 and J usage is TRBJ2-1, with D possibly TRBD2 on 5 matching bases. This CDR3 has 14 amino acids. The germline CDR1 and CDR2 sequences are MDHEN and SYDVKM. With 10 bases removed from V and 2 bases from J, the gap between germline ends came to 15 bases. In DNA, the CDR3 is TGTGCCACCCTGAAGGACTCCCCCTACAATGAGCAGTTCTTC. This codes for CATLKDSPYNEQFF.

This clone turned up a few times. This rearrangement joins TRBV19 to TRBJ2-2; tentative D call: TRBD1 (5 bases). CDR1 and CDR2 from the germline V gene are LNHDA and SQIVND (reference sequence). V lost 7 bases and J 4 bases, leaving 13 bases between the germline ends. CDR3 size: 14 residues. CDR3 in DNA: TGTGCCAGTAATAGCCCCCAGGGCACCGGGGAGCTGTTTTTT. It is translated as CASNSPQGTGELFF.

CDR3 loop: CASSPQTRGTSSYEQYF. CDR3 in DNA: TGTGCCAGCAGCCCACAGACCAGGGGAACTAGCTCCTACGAGCAGTACTTC. The chain joins TRBV11-1 to TRBJ2-7, with D maybe TRBD1 (6 bases). The germline V gene has CDR1 SGHAT and CDR2 FQDESV (reference sequence). Trimming removed 5 bases from V and 0 bases from J, with 20 bases in between. The CDR3 sequence is 17 residues long.

This clone was detected once. V and J are TRBV6-1 and TRBJ2-7; 7 bases fit TRBD1. Germline assignment: CDR1 MNHNS and CDR2 SASEGT. The CDR3 covers 16 residues. J lost 2 bases, V lost 0 bases, and 7 bases had no gene match. CDR3 bases: TGTGCCAGCAGTGAAGCACCGGGACAGTGGACCTACGAGCAGTACTTC. Its protein is CASSEAPGQWTYEQYF.

This clone was observed a handful of times. The rearrangement joins TRBV28 to TRBJ2-3; D remains ambiguous. This CDR3 spans 12 amino acids. Germline loops: CDR1 MDHEN, CDR2 SYDVKM. V was shortened by 6 bases and J by 3 bases, with 7 bases between the two germline ends. The CDR3 here is CASRQFTDTQYF. CDR3 DNA: TGTGCCAGCAGACAATTTACAGATACGCAGTATTTT.

The chain joins TRBV11-1 to TRBJ2-1; TRBD2 matches at 11 bases. The CDR3 totals 17 residues. CDR1 is SGHAT, CDR2 FQDESV, per germline (reference sequence). V dropped 5 bases and J dropped 10; count of bases not matched to a gene: 16. CDR3 bases: TGTGCCAGCAGCGTCCGACTAGCGGGGACGTATGGGGTAGAGCAGTTCTTC. Translated: CASSVRLAGTYGVEQFF.